This T cell receptor beta chain stems from a study of cytomegalovirus exposure and HLA in healthy donors. This CDR3 contains 14 residues. CDR1 and CDR2 (germline): SEHNR, FQNEAQ (reference sequence). The V and J ends lost 2 bases and 7 bases, in that order; junction bases with no gene match: 3. As regards this clone: Its matching antigen is unknown.

Primers: 60 Vbeta forward and 13 Jbeta reverse. This table comes from immunoSEQ multiplex PCR, and its TCRdb copy is limited to in-frame clones, with some not included. The sample totals 75,000 to 95,000 clones; its top ten clones hold approximately 1.5%. Overall study results and limits: Most TCR sequences were uncommon, yet certain public TCRs appeared in many donors.

The sample comprised PBMCs. The sequence came from a woman aged 60-75 years in good health and CMV-seronegative. This rearrangement joins TRBV7-9 to TRBJ2-7; 12 nucleotides align to TRBD2. The DNA for the CDR3 is TGTGCCAGCAGCTTACTAGCGGGAGGGCTAGAGCAGTACTTC. It encodes CASSLLAGGLEQYF.